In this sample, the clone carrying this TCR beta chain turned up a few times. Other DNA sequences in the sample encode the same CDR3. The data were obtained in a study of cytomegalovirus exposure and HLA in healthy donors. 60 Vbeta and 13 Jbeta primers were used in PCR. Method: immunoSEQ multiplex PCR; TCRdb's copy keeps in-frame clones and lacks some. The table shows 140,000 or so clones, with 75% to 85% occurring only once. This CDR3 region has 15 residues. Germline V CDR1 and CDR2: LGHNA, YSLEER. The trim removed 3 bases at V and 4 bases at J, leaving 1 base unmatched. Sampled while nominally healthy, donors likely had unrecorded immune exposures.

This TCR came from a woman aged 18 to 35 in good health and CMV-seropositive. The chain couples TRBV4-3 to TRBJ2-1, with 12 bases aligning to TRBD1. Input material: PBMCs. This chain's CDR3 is CASSQGQGAYNEQFF. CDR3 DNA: TGCGCCAGCAGCCAGGGACAGGGGGCTTACAATGAGCAGTTCTTC.